This TCR beta chain came from a study of a mutant IDH1 vaccine in newly diagnosed glioma. The repertoire was sequenced with immunoSEQ multiplex PCR; TCRdb's copy has only in-frame clones and lacks some. The table records about 50,000 clones, approximately 88% of them present only once. CDR3 length: 13 amino acids. V was trimmed by 1 base and J by 1 base, leaving 4 bases between them. Germline V lookup: CDR1 MGHRA, CDR2 YSYEKL. Documented time point: week 47, end of study. In every dose of vaccine, 300 ug of mutant IDH1 20-mer peptide was given alongside topical imiquimod. Notes on this clone: The antigen remains unidentified.

Here the sequenced sample was PBMCs, taken from a glioma patient whose treatment included an IDH1 peptide vaccine. The sequence came from a woman aged 25 to 39 with glioma. Some clones in this sample may be carry-over from other donors' samples. J is TRBJ1-1 and V is TRBV4-1; D gene ambiguous. CDR3 sequence reads: CASSQVKNTEAFF. In DNA, the CDR3 is TGCGCCAGCAGCCAAGTCAAGAACACTGAAGCTTTCTTT.